This T cell receptor beta chain was documented in a study of response to subunit inactivated influenza vaccine. Whole-study findings and limits: Every seasonal influenza vaccination brings in few new T cells, the authors suggested.

Trimming took 0 bases from V and 2 from J, leaving 11 bases between them. The CDR3 is made up of 14 amino acids. Germline lookup yields CDR1 DFQATT and CDR2 SNEGSKA (reference sequence). TCRdb re-called the RT-PCR reads through MiXCR, storing one row per CDR3 protein. The sample carries hundreds of thousands of distinct CDR3 sequences, more than 9% recorded once. Points on this clonotype: Its antigen is undetermined.

The material was non-naive T cells sorted from PBMCs, obtained around 14 days before vaccination. The gene calls are TRBV20-1 and TRBJ2-7; D call uncertain. This receptor was obtained from a man aged 50 to 59 who received an inactivated influenza vaccine. CDR3 DNA: TGCAGTGCTAGAGATACCAGGACCACCTACGAGCAGTACTTC. Protein sequence: CSARDTRTTYEQYF.